The 10 T cell receptor beta chains below come from one sample, sequenced in a study of blood T cell repertoires in COVID-19. Measured with immunoSEQ multiplex PCR; TCRdb has only the in-frame clones, and not every one. Found here are around 290,000 clones, 88% of them singletons; the top ten hold 2%. The sample was PBMCs or T cells enriched from blood (not recorded which). The receptors derive from a woman aged 60-70 years in a cohort exposed to, infected with or recovered from COVID-19 (not recorded which).

The genes are TRBV14 and TRBJ1-4; D remains ambiguous. Germline V gives CDR1 SGHDN, CDR2 FVKESK. This CDR3 is 15 amino acids long. Deletions cut 4 bases from V and 8 bases from J, with 17 bases between. CDR3 coding DNA: TGTGCCAGCAGCCGAGCAGGACTTTCTCAGGAAAAACTGTTTTTT. It codes for CASSRAGLSQEKLFF.

The rearrangement joins TRBV24-1 to TRBJ2-1, with TRBD2 matching over 8 bases. V gave up 9 bases and J gave up 8 bases; unmatched junction bases: 8. The CDR3 totals 13 residues. Germline V gene lookup returns CDR1 KGHDR and CDR2 SFDVKD. The CDR3 sequence: CATQPGGVDEQFF. The CDR3 bases are TGTGCCACCCAACCGGGAGGGGTTGATGAGCAGTTCTTC.

The chain joins TRBV6-2 or TRBV6-3 to TRBJ2-1; 7 bases line up with TRBD2. The J segment lost 0 bases and the V segment lost 2 bases, leaving 4 bases of the junction unmatched. This CDR3 has 16 residues. Germline V gene sequence: CDR1 MNHEY, CDR2 SVGEGT. DNA of the CDR3: TGTGCCAGCAGTTACGGACTAGAAACCTCCTACAATGAGCAGTTCTTC. Residues: CASSYGLETSYNEQFF.

This rearrangement joins TRBV2 to TRBJ1-5, with TRBD1 identical over 9 bases. Losses at the gene ends were 5 bases for V and 3 bases for J; bases not matched to a gene: 5. Germline assignment: CDR1 SNHLY and CDR2 FYNNEI. The CDR3 length is 15 residues. The CDR3 DNA sequence: TGTGCCAGCAGTCCGGGGGACAGGGTCAATCAGCCCCAGCATTTT. This translates into CASSPGDRVNQPQHF.

The chain has TRBV7-3 and TRBJ1-5; D gene ambiguous. The germline CDR1 and CDR2 sequences are SGHTA and FQGTGA. V was clipped by 5 bases and J by 3 bases, with 8 bases between them. The CDR3 extends over 13 amino acids. The CDR3 bases are TGTGCCAGCAGCCCTAATACCAATCAGCCCCAGCATTTT. Its protein is CASSPNTNQPQHF. Filled out from reference TRBV7-3 and TRBJ1-5, the complete variable domain reads GAGVSQTPSNKVTEKGKYVELRCDPISGHTALYWYRQSLGQGPEFLIYFQGTGAADDSGLPNDRFFAVRPEGSVSTLKIQRTERGDSAVYLCASSPNTNQPQHFGDGTRLSIL.

The chain recombines TRBV6-2 or TRBV6-3 with TRBJ2-7; TRBD1 agrees at 12 bases. Per the germline V gene, CDR1 is MNHEY and CDR2 is SVGEGT. This CDR3 has 17 amino acids. The trim removed 0 bases at V and 6 bases at J, leaving 9 bases unmatched. In DNA form, the CDR3 reads TGTGCCAGCAGTTACTCGAAACCCGGGACAGGGGGCGCCGAGCAGTACTTC. Amino acids: CASSYSKPGTGGAEQYF.

The rearrangement joins TRBV5-1 to TRBJ1-1, with 7 bases aligning to TRBD1. Germline V CDR1 and CDR2: SGHRS, YFSETQ. V shed 0 bases, J shed 1 base, and the junction held 3 bases outside the gene matches. This CDR3 has 15 amino acids. The CDR3 DNA is TGCGCCAGCAGCTTGGGAGGGACAGCGAACACTGAAGCTTTCTTT. Translation: CASSLGGTANTEAFF.

The chain carries TRBV7-2 and TRBJ2-5, with D possibly being TRBD2 (6 bases). The CDR3 is 16 residues long. Trimming cost V 0 bases and J 5 bases, with 16 bases left between them. Germline V lookup: CDR1 SGHTA, CDR2 FQGNSA. The CDR3 DNA follows: TGTGCCAGCAGCTTAGCGGGAGTAGCGGTCGGGGAGACCCAGTACTTC. Encoded protein: CASSLAGVAVGETQYF.

A note on this clone: The limits of the CDR3 on the DNA are not certain, so only TCRdb's listed CDR3 is given. The chain joins TRBV21-1 to TRBJ1-6. TRBV21-1 is a listed pseudogene. Including both end residues, the CDR3 is 18 amino acids long. CDR3 sequence reads: CASSKVGSGSLRVGPLHF.

This chain uses TRBV4-1 with TRBJ2-1, with D maybe TRBD2 (6 bases). The length of the CDR3 is 18 residues. Germline V gene sequence: CDR1 MGHRA, CDR2 YSYEKL. Trimming stripped 1 base from V and 5 bases from J, with 21 bases between. The CDR3 DNA reads TGCGCCAGCAGCCAAGGACCCCGGGAGAATGCCTATAACAATGAGCAGTTCTTC. Its protein is CASSQGPRENAYNNEQFF.